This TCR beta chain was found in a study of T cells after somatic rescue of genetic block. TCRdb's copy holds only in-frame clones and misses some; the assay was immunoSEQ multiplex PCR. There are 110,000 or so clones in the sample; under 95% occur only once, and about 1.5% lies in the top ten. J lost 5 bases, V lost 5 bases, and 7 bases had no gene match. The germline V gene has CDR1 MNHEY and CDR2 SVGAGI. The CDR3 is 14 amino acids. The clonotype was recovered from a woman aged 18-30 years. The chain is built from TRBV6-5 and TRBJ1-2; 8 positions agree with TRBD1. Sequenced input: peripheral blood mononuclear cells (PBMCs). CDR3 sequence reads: CASSGAGTGYGYTF. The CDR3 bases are TGTGCCAGCAGTGGGGCGGGGACAGGTTATGGCTACACCTTC.